The text below deals with one T cell receptor beta chain. The TRB cDNA libraries were prepared by 5' RACE with UMI labels. From the 5' RACE reads, TCRdb lists one entry per CDR3 protein and no DNA. The data show 50,000 to 65,000 distinct CDR3 sequences, and the top ten clones hold 1.5%. The CDR3 totals 16 residues. From germline, CDR1 is MNHEY and CDR2 SMNVEV (reference sequence). This sample was included in a study of CXCR3-negative and CXCR3-positive naive CD8 T cells. Sequencing used naive CXCR3- CD8+ T cells from blood. The subset is: CD45RO-CCR7+CD27+CD95- naive CD8+ T cells lacking CXCR3 (TNR3-). This chain connects TRBV27 to TRBJ2-1; TCRdb gives TRBD1 as the D gene, but with no DNA this cannot be confirmed. The receptor was derived from a human donor in good health. Some clones in this sample may be carry-over from other donors' samples. The CDR3 protein is CASGLFPGQGPNEQFF.